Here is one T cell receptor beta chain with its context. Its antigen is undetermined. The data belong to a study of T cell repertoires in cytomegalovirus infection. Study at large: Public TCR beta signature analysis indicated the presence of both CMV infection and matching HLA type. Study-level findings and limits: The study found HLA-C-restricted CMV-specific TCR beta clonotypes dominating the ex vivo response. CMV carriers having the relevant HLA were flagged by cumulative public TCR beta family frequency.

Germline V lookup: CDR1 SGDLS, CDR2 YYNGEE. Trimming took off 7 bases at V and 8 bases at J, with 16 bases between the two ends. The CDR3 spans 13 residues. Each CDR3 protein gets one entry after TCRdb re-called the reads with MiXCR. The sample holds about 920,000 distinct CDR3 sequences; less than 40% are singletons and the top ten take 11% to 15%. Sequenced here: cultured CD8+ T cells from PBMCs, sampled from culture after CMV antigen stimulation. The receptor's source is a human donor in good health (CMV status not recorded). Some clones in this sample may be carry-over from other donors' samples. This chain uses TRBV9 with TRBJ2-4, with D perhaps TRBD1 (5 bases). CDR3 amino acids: CASGREGKDIQYF. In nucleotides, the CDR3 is TGTGCCAGCGGCAGGGAAGGGAAGGACATTCAGTACTTC.